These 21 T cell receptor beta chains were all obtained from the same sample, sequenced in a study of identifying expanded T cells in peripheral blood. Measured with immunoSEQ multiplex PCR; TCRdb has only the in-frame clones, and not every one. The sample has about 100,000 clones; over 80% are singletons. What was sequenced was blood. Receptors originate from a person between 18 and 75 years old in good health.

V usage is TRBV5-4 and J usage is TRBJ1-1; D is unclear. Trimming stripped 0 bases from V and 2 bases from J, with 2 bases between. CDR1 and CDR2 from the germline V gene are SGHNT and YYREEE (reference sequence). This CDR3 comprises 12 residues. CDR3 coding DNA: TGTGCCAGCAGCTTGGATAACACTGAAGCTTTCTTT. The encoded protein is CASSLDNTEAFF.

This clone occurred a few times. The CDR3 DNA follows: TGTGCCAGCAGCTTACAGCGGGAGGGCCCCTACGAGCAGTACTTC. Its translation is CASSLQREGPYEQYF. This chain connects TRBV7-2 to TRBJ2-7; TRBD2 matches at 10 bases. V lost 2 bases and J lost 2; bases outside the gene matches: 3. Looked up from germline, CDR1 is SGHTA and CDR2 is FQGNSA. The CDR3 runs to 15 residues.

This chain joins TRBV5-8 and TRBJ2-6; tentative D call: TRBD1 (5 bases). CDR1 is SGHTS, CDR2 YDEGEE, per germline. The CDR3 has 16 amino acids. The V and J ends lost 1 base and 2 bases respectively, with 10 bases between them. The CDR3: CASSLTQGTGANVLTF. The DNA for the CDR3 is TGTGCCAGCAGCTTGACGCAGGGTACTGGGGCCAACGTCCTGACTTTC.

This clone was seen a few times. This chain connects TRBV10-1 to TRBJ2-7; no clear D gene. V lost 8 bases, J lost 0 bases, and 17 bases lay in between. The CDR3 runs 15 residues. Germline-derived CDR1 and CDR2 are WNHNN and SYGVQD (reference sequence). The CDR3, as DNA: TGCGCCAGCTACGGCGCGACTCCAACCTCCTACGAGCAGTACTTC. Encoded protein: CASYGATPTSYEQYF.

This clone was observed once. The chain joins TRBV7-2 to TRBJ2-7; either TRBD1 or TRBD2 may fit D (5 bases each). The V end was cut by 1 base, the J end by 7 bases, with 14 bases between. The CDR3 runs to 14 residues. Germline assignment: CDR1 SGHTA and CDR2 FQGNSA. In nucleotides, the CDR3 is TGTGCCAGCAGCTTAGTGGGGACGGATCTGGAGCAGTACTTC. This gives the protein CASSLVGTDLEQYF.

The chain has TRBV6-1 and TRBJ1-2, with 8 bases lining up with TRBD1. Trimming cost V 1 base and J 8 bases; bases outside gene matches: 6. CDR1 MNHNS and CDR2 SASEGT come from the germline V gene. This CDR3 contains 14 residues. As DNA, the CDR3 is TGTGCCAGCAGTGAAGAGGGACAGGCTCAAGGCTACACCTTC. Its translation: CASSEEGQAQGYTF.

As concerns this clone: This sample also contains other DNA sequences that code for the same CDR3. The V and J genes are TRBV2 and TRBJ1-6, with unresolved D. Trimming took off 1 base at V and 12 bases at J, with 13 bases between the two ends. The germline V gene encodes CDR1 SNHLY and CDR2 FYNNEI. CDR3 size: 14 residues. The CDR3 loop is CASSEERTLLPLHF. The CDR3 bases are TGTGCCAGCAGTGAAGAGAGGACCCTTCTACCCCTCCACTTT.

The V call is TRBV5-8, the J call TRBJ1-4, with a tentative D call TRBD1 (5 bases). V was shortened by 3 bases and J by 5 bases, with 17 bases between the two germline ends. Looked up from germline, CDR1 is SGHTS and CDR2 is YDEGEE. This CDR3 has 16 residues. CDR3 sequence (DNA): TGTGCCAGCAGCTCTCAACCGGGACTACCAAATGAAAAACTGTTTTTT. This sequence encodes CASSSQPGLPNEKLFF.

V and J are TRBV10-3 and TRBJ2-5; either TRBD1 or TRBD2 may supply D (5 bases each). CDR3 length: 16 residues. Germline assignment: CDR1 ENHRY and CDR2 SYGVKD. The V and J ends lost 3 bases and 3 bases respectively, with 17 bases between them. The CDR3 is CAISDAATDGEETQYF. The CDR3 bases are TGTGCCATCAGTGACGCAGCGACAGACGGGGAAGAGACCCAGTACTTC.

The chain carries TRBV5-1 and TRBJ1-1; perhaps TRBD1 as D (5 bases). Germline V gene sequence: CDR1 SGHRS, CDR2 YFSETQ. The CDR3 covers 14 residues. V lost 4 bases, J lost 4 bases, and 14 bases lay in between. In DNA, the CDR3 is TGCGCCAGCAGCAACGGGGGAGGACCCACTGAAGCTTTCTTT. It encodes CASSNGGGPTEAFF.

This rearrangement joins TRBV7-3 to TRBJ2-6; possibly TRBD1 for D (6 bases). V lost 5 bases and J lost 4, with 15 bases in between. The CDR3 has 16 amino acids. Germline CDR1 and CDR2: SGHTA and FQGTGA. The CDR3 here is CASSAPTGDGANVLTF. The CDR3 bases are TGTGCCAGCAGCGCCCCGACAGGAGACGGGGCCAACGTCCTGACTTTC.

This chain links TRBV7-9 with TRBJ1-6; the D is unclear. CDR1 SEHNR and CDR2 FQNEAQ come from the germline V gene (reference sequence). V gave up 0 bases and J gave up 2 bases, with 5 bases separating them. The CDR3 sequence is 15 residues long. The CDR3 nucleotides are TGTGCCAGCAGCTTAGCTCGGACCTATAATTCACCCCTCCACTTT. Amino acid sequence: CASSLARTYNSPLHF.

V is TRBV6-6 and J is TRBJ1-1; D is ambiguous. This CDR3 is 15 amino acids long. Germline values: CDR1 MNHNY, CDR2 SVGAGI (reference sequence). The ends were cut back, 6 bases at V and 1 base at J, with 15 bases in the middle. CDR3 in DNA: TGTGCCAGCAGCCCCCCCGGGTCGGGGAACACTGAAGCTTTCTTT. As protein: CASSPPGSGNTEAFF.

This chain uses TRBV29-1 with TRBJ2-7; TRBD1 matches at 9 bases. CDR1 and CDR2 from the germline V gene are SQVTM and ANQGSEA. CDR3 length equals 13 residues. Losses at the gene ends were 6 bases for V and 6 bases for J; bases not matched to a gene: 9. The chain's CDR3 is CSVRDRDFGEQYF. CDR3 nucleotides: TGCAGCGTGCGGGACAGGGACTTCGGCGAGCAGTACTTC.

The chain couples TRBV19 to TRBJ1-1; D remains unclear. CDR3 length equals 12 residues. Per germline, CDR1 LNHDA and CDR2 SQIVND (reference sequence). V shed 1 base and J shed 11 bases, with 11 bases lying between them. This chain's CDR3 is CASSIVKGAAFF. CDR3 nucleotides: TGTGCCAGTAGTATAGTCAAGGGTGCGGCTTTCTTT.

The CDR3, as DNA: TGTGCCAGTATGGGGGGACGAAATAACTATGGCTACACCTTC. This encodes CASMGGRNNYGYTF. The chain joins TRBV19 to TRBJ1-2; TRBD1 is a possible D gene (5 bases). V was clipped by 7 bases and J by 1 base, with 13 bases between them. The CDR3 is made up of 14 amino acids. Germline V gene lookup returns CDR1 LNHDA and CDR2 SQIVND (reference sequence).

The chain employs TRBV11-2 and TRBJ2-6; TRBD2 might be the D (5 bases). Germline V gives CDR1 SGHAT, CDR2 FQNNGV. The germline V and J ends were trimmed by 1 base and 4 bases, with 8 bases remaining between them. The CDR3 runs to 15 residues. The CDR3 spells CASSLGGSGANVLTF. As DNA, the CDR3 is TGTGCCAGCAGCTTAGGAGGGTCCGGGGCCAACGTCCTGACTTTC.

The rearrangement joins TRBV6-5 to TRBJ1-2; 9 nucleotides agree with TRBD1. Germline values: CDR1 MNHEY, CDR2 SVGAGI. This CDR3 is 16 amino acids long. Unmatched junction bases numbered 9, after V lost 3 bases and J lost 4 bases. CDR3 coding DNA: TGTGCCAGCAGTTATTCCTTGGACAGGGGCCTCTATGGCTACACCTTC. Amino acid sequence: CASSYSLDRGLYGYTF.

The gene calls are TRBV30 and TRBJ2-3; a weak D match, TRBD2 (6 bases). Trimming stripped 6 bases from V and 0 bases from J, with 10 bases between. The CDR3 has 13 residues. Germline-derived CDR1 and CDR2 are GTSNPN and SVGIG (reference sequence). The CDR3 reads CACKGTSTDTQYF. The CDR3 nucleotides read TGTGCCTGCAAAGGGACTAGCACAGATACGCAGTATTTT.

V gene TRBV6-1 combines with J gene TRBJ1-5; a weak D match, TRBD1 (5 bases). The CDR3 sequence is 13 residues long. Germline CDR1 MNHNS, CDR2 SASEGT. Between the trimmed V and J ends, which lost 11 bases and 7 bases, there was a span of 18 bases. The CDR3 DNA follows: TGTGCCTCCATGGAGAGGGGCAGGCAGCCCCAGCATTTT. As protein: CASMERGRQPQHF.

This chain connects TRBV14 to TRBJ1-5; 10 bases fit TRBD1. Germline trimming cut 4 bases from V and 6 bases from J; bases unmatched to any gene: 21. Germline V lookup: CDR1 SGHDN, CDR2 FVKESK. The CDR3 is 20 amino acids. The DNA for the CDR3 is TGTGCCAGCAGCCCAGGGTTGACGGGGACAGGGGAATTTTTCGGTCAGCCCCAGCATTTT. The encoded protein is CASSPGLTGTGEFFGQPQHF.